This section outlines one TCR beta chain sequence together with its context. Its cognate antigen is unknown. V shed 1 base and J shed 4 bases, with 7 bases lying between them. Germline V gives CDR1 SGHTA, CDR2 FQGNSA. This CDR3 is built from 13 residues. This sample was taken from a study of shared clonotypes between healthy human individuals. General study points: Deeper or shallower sequencing was expected to change how clonotypes are shared among donors.

TCRdb keeps only in-frame clones here, not all; method: immunoSEQ multiplex PCR. The data hold a few million clones, with more than 90% observed a single time. This sequence joins TRBV7-2 and TRBJ1-2; possible D gene TRBD1, 5 bases. The sequence was collected from a man aged 18 to 29 in good health. Source material: naive CD4+ T cells sorted from blood. Subset: CD45RA+ positively selected. This CDR3 reads CASSLGTPYGYTF. In nucleotides, the CDR3 is TGTGCCAGCAGCTTAGGGACACCCTATGGCTACACCTTC. Combining the CDR3 with reference TRBV7-2 and TRBJ1-2 gives the whole variable domain GAGVSQSPSNKVTEKGKDVELRCDPISGHTALYWYRQSLGQGLEFLIYFQGNSAPDKSGLPSDRFSAERTGGSVSTLTIQRTQQEDSAVYLCASSLGTPYGYTFGSGTRLTVV.